A single T cell receptor beta chain is shown here with its context. What it binds is unknown. TCRdb's copy holds only in-frame clones and misses some; the assay was immunoSEQ multiplex PCR. The sample gives about 53,000 clones, over 80% of which show up once; 2.7% is in the top ten. The data belong to a study of T cell responses to AZD1222 COVID-19 vaccine. The study's findings and limits: No day 14 peak samples; only post-peak repertoires were characterized. Donors were mostly white British, more females; clonal diversity possibly underestimated.

CDR3 length: 15 amino acids. J lost 7 bases, V lost 5 bases, and 8 bases had no gene match. Germline CDR1 SNHLY, CDR2 FYNNEI. Second doses were pooled across both intervals (about 4 or about 12 weeks). The receptor was isolated from an adult who received the AZD1222 COVID-19 vaccine. This chain connects TRBV2 to TRBJ2-3; 11 bases align to TRBD2. The sample was peripheral blood, taken 28 days after the second AZD1222 dose. The CDR3 protein is CASSRSGRAGNTQYF. CDR3 DNA: TGTGCCAGCAGTCGTAGCGGGAGGGCCGGGAATACGCAGTATTTT.